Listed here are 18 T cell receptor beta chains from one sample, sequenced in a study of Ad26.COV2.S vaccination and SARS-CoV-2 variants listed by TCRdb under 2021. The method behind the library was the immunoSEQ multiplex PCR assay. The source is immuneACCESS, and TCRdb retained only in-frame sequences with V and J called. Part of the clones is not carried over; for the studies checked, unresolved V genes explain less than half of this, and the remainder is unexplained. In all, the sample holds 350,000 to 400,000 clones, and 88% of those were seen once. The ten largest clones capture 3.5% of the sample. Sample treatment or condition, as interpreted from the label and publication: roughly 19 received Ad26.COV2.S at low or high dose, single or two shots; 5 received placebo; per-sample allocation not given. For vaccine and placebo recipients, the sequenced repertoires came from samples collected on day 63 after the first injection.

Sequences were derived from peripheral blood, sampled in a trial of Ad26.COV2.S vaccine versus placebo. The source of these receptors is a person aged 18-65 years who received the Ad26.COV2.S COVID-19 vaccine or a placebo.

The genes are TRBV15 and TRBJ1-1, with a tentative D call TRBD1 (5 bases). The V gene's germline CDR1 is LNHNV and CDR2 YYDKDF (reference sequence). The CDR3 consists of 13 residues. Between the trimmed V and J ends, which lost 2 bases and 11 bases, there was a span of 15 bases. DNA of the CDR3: TGTGCCACCAGCAGAACCTTAGGGGTTCGCGCTTTCTTT. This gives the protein CATSRTLGVRAFF.

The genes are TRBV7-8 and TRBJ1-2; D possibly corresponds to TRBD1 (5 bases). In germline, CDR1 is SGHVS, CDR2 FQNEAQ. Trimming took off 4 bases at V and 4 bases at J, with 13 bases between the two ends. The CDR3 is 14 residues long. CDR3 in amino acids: CASSSSTVPYGYTF. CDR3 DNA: TGTGCCAGCAGCTCATCGACAGTTCCCTATGGCTACACCTTC.

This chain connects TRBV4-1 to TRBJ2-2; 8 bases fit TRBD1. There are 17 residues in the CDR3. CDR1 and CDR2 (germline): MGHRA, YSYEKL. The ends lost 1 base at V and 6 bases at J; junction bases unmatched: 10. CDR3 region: CASSQVFVQGAAGELFF. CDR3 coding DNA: TGCGCCAGCAGCCAAGTATTTGTCCAGGGGGCAGCCGGGGAGCTGTTTTTT.

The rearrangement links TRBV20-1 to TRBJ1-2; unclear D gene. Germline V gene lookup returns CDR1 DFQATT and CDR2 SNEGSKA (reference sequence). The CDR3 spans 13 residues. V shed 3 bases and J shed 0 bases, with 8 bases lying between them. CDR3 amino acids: CSASDGSNYGYTF. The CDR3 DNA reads TGCAGTGCTAGTGATGGGTCTAACTATGGCTACACCTTC.

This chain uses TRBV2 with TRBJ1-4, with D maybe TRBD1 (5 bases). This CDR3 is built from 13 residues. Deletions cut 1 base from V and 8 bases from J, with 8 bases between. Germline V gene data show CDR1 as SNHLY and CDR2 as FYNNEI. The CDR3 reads CASSEERGEKLFF. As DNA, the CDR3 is TGTGCCAGCAGTGAAGAACGGGGGGAAAAACTGTTTTTT. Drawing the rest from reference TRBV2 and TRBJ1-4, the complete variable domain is EPEVTQTPSHQVTQMGQEVILRCVPISNHLYFYWYRQILGQKVEFLVSFYNNEISEKSEIFDDQFSVERPDGSNFTLKIRSTKLEDSAMYFCASSEERGEKLFFGSGTQLSVL.

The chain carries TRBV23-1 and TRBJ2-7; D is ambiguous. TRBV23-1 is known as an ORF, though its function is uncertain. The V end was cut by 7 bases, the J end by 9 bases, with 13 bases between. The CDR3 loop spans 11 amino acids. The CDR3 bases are TGCGCCAGCACCCCTCCTCGCGTGCAGTACTTC. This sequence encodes CASTPPRVQYF.

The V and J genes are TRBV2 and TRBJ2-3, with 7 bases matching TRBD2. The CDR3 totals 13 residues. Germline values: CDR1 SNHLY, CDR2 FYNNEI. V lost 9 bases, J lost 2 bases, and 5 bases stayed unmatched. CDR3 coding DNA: TGTGCCAGTAGGGACTACCTCACAGATACGCAGTATTTT. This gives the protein CASRDYLTDTQYF.

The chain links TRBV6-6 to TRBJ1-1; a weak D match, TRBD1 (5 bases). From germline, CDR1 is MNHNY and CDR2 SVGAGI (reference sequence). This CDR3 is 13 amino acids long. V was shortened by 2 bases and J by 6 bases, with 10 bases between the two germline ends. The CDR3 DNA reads TGTGCCAGCAGTTACGGAGGGACTGCTGAAGCTTTCTTT. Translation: CASSYGGTAEAFF.

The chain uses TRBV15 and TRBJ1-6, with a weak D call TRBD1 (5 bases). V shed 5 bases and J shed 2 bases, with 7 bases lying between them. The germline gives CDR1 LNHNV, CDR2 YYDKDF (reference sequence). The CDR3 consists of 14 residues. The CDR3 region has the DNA TGTGCCACCAGCGGGGCAGCCTATAATTCACCCCTCCACTTT. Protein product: CATSGAAYNSPLHF.

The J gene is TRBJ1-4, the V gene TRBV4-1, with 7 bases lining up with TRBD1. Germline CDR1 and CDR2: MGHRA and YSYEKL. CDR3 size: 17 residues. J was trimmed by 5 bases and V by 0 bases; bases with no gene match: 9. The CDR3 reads CASSQEVRGTENEKLFF. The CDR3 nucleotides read TGCGCCAGCAGCCAAGAGGTGCGTGGGACAGAGAATGAAAAACTGTTTTTT.

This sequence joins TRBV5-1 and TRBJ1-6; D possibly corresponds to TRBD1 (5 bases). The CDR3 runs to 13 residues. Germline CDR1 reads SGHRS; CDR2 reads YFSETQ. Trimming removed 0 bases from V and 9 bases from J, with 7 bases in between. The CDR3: CASSLEGFSPLHF. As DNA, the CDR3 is TGCGCCAGCAGCTTGGAGGGGTTTTCACCCCTCCACTTT.

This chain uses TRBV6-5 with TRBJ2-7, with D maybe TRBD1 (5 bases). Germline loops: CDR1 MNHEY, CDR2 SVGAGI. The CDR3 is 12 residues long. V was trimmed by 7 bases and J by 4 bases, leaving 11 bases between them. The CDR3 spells CASTQGRYEQYF. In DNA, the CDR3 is TGTGCCAGCACTCAGGGAAGGTACGAGCAGTACTTC.

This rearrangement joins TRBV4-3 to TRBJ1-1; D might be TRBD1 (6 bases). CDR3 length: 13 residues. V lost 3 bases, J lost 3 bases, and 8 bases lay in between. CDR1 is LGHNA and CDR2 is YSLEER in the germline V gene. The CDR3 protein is CASSQTGYTEAFF. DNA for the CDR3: TGCGCCAGCAGCCAGACAGGATACACTGAAGCTTTCTTT.

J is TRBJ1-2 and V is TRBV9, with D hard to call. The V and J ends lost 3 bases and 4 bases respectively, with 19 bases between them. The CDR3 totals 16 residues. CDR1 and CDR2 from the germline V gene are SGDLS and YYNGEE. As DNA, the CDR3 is TGTGCCAGCAGCGCCGGGCCCTGGCTTGAGAGCTATGGCTACACCTTC. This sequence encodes CASSAGPWLESYGYTF.

This CDR3 is CASSPRDRVNEQYF. The DNA of the CDR3 is TGCGCCAGCAGCCCCCGGGACAGGGTGAACGAGCAGTACTTC. The rearrangement links TRBV5-1 to TRBJ2-7, with 9 bases fitting TRBD1. Looked up from germline, CDR1 is SGHRS and CDR2 is YFSETQ. V lost 4 bases, J lost 5 bases, and 7 bases stayed unmatched. CDR3 length: 14 amino acids.

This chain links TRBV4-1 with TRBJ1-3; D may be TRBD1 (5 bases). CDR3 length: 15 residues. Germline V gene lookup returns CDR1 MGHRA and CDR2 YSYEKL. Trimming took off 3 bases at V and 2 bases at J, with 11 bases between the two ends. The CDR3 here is CASSHLTVTGNTIYF. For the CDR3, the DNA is TGCGCCAGCAGCCACCTGACAGTCACTGGAAACACCATATATTTT.

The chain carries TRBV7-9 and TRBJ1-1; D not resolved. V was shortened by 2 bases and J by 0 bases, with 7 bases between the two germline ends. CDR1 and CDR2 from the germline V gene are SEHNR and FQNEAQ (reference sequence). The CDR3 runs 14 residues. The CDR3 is CASSLLPMNTEAFF. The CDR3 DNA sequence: TGTGCCAGCAGCTTACTCCCAATGAACACTGAAGCTTTCTTT. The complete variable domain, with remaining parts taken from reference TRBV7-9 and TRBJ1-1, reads DTGVSQNPRHKITKRGQNVTFRCDPISEHNRLYWYRQTLGQGPEFLTYFQNEAQLEKSRLLSDRFSAERPKGSFSTLEIQRTEQGDSAMYLCASSLLPMNTEAFFGQGTRLTVV.

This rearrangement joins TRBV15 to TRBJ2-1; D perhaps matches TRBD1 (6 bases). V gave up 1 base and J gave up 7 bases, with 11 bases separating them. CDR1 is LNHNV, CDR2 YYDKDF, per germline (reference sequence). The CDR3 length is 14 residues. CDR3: CATSRAYRENEQFF. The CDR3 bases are TGTGCCACCAGCAGAGCCTACAGGGAAAATGAGCAGTTCTTC. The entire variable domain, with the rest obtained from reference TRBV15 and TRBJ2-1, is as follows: DAMVIQNPRYQVTQFGKPVTLSCSQTLNHNVMYWYQQKSSQAPKLLFHYYDKDFNNEADTPDNFQSRRPNTSFCFLDIRSPGLGDTAMYLCATSRAYRENEQFFGPGTRLTVL.